This T cell receptor beta chain was found in a study of control samples from healthy donors and cancer patients. The V gene's germline CDR1 is SGDLS and CDR2 YYNGEE. J lost 2 bases, V lost 4 bases, and 2 bases had no gene match. The CDR3 has 14 amino acids. Method: immunoSEQ multiplex PCR; TCRdb's copy keeps in-frame clones and lacks some. The table shows roughly 370,000 clones, with around nine tenths occurring only once. Sequenced material: PBMCs. This clonotype was obtained from a man between 35 and 55 years old with head and neck cancer. J is TRBJ2-1 and V is TRBV9; 8 bases map to TRBD1. For the CDR3, the DNA is TGTGCCAGCAGCTTACAGGGGGCCTACAATGAGCAGTTCTTC. It specifies CASSLQGAYNEQFF.